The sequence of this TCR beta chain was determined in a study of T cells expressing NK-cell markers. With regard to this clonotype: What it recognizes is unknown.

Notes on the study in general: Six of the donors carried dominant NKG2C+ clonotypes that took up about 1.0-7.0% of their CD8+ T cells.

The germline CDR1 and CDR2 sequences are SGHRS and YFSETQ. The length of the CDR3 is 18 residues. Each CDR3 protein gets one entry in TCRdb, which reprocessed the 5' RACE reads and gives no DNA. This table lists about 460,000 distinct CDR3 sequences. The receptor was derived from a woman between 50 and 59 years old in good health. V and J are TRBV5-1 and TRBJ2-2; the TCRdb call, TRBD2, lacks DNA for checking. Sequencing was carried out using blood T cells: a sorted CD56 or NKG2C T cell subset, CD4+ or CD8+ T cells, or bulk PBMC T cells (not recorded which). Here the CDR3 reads CASSPQGLAGGSTGELFF.